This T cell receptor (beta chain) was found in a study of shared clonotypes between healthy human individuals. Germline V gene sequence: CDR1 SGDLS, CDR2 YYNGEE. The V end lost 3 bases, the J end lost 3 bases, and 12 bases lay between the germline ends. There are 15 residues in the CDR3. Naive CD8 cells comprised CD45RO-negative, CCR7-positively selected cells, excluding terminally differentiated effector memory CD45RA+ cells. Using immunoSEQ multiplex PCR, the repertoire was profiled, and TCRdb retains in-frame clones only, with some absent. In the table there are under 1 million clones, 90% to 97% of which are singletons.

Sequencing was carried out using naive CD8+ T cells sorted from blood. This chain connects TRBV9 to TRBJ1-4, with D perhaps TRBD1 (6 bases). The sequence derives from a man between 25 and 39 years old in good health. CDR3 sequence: CASSEGGTSNEKLFF. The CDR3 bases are TGTGCCAGCAGCGAGGGGGGGACCTCTAATGAAAAACTGTTTTTT. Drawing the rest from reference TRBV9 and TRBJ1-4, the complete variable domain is DSGVTQTPKHLITATGQRVTLRCSPRSGDLSVYWYQQSLDQGLQFLIQYYNGEERAKGNILERFSAQQFPDLHSELNLSSLELGDSALYFCASSEGGTSNEKLFFGSGTQLSVL.